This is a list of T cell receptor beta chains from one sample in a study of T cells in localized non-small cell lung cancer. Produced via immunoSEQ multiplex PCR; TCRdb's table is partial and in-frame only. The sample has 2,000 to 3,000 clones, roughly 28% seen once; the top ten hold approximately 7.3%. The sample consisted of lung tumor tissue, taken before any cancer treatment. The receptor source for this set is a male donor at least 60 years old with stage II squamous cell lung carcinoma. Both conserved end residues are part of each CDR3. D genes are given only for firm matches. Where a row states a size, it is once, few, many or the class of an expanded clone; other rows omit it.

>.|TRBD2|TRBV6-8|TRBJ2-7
TGTGCCAGCAATGTAGCGGGAGATGTCTACGAGCAGTACTTC
CASNVAGDVYEQYF
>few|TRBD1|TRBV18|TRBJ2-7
TGTGCCAGCTCACCGCCGACAGGGGGCTCAGGGGAGCAGTACTTC
CASSPPTGGSGEQYF
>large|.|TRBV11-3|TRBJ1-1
TGTGCCAGCAGCCCCCAGACAGGTTCGAACACTGAAGCTTTCTTT
CASSPQTGSNTEAFF
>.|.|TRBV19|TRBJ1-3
TGTGCCAGTAGCTCAGGGAATTGGAACTCTGGAAACACCATATATTTT
CASSSGNWNSGNTIYF
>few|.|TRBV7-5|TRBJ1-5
TGTGCCAGCACATTAGCCGGGGGATTCACCAATCAGCCCCAGCATTTT
CASTLAGGFTNQPQHF
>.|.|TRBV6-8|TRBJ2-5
TGTGCCAGCAGTTATACGGCTGCGCAGCAGGAGACCCAGTACTTC
CASSYTAAQQETQYF
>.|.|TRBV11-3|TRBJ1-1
TGTGCCAGCAGCTTTGCAGGGGTGGGGTTGAACACTGAAGCTTTCTTT
CASSFAGVGLNTEAFF
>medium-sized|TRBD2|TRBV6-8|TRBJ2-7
TGTGCCAGCAGTTACTCTTTTGCCCAGGGACTAGAGGAGGACGAGCAGTACTTC
CASSYSFAQGLEEDEQYF
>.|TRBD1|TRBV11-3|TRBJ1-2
TGTGCCAGCAGTAAGACAGGGGGCAACTATGGCTACACCTTC
CASSKTGGNYGYTF
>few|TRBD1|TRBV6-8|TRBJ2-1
TGTGCCAGCAGTTATATCTGGGGACAGGGAAACAATGAGCAGTTCTTC
CASSYIWGQGNNEQFF
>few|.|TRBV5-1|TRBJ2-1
TGCGCCAGCAGCTTGCTCGGGGGGCATAACAATGAGCAGTTCTTC
CASSLLGGHNNEQFF
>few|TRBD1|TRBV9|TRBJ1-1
TGTGCCAGCAGCGAGACAGGGCCCACTGAAGCTTTCTTT
CASSETGPTEAFF
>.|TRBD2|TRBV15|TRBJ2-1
TGTGCCACCAGCAGAGATAGGCTAGCGGGTAGATACAATGAGCAGTTCTTC
CATSRDRLAGRYNEQFF
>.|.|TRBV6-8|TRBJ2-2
TGTGCCATCAGAGAAGGTTGGACCGGGGAGCTGTTTTTT
CAIREGWTGELFF
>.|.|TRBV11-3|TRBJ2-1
TGTGCCAGCAGCTTAGGGCCTAGCGCCCAGGGTTTCGGCAATGAGCAGTTCTTC
CASSLGPSAQGFGNEQFF
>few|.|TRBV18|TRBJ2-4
TGTGCCAGCTCACGGGACACTGCCGCTCAGTACTTC
CASSRDTAAQYF
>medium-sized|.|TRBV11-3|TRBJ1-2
TGTGCCAGCAGCTTGCGGGCAGGGGTTGGCTATGGCTACACCTTC
CASSLRAGVGYGYTF
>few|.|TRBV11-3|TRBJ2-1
TGTGCCAGCAGCCTCTGGGGCAGAGGGGTGAATGAGCAGTTCTTC
CASSLWGRGVNEQFF
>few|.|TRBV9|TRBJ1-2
TGTGCCAGCAGTTATCAAAGGGTGGGCTATGGCTACACCTTC
CASSYQRVGYGYTF
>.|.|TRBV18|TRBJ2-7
TGTGCCAGCCGAGCCGGGATGGGGACCCCTTACGAGCAGTACTTC
CASRAGMGTPYEQYF
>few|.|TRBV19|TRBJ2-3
TGTGCCAGTAGTAAGGAATCTGCCACGCAGTATTTT
CASSKESATQYF
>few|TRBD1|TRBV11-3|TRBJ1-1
TGTGCCAGCAGCGAACACGGACAGGGGATCACTGAAGCTTTCTTT
CASSEHGQGITEAFF
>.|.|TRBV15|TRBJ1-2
TGTGCCACCAGCAGAGGGAGAGACAAACACTATGGCTACACCTTC
CATSRGRDKHYGYTF
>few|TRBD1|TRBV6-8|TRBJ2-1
TGTGCCAGCAGTTACACCCTGACAGGGGGTATGGGCAATGAGCAGTTCTTC
CASSYTLTGGMGNEQFF
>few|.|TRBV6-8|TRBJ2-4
TGTGCCAGCAGTTACTCGATACTGCTAGCCAAAAACATTCAGTACTTC
CASSYSILLAKNIQYF
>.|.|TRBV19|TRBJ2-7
TGTGCCAGTAAAGGTAGCGGTACCTACGAGCAGTACTTC
CASKGSGTYEQYF
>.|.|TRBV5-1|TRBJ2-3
TGCGCCAGCAGCTTGGGCCCTAGCCGCACAGATACGCAGTATTTT
CASSLGPSRTDTQYF
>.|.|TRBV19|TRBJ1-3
TGTGCCAGTAAAAGAGGCAGGGACTCTGGAAACACCATATATTTT
CASKRGRDSGNTIYF
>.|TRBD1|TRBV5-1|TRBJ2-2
TGCGCCAGCAGCTGGACAGGGGACTTCGGGGAGCTGTTTTTT
CASSWTGDFGELFF
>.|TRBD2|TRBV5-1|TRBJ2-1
TGCGCCAGCAGCTTGGTTGCGGGGGGTTACTCCTACAATGAGCAGTTCTTC
CASSLVAGGYSYNEQFF
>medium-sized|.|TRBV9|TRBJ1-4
TGTGCCAGCAGCGTAGGAGGGCAGGGCCGTGAAAAACTGTTTTTT
CASSVGGQGREKLFF
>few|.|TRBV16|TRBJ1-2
TGTGCCAGCAGCCAATCTGGACGTGGCTACACCTTC
CASSQSGRGYTF